These T cell receptor beta chains were read from a single sample in a study of control samples from healthy donors and cancer patients. Method: immunoSEQ multiplex PCR; TCRdb's copy keeps in-frame clones and lacks some. The data hold around 140,000 clones, with nearly 90% observed a single time. Sequencing used PBMCs. The receptors here all came from a man aged 50 to 59 with head and neck cancer. Both conserved end residues are trimmed from each CDR3.

V	J	CDR3
TRBV2	TRBJ2-7	ASSEGSSLYEQY
TRBV19	TRBJ1-5	ASSFGGARSSNQPQH
TRBV11-1	TRBJ2-1	ASSLLAGEYNEQF
TRBV19	TRBJ2-2	ASSIRVAGELF
TRBV30	TRBJ1-6	AWSPGSNSPLH
TRBV6-1	TRBJ2-2	ASSEVGTGELF
TRBV7-6	TRBJ2-7	ASSSGLAGAYEQY
TRBV29-1	TRBJ2-7	SVEASREQY
TRBV3-1/TRBV3-2	TRBJ2-1	ASSQLKRGENEQF
TRBV6-5	TRBJ2-7	ASSYYPRTVVYEQY
TRBV4-1	TRBJ2-3	ASSPETSGDTDTQY
TRBV5-1	TRBJ2-6	ASSSGFSGANVLT
TRBV19	TRBJ2-7	ASSRGPAEAEQY
TRBV7-9	TRBJ2-2	ASSPPGAGELF
TRBV5-1	TRBJ2-5	ASSLTDSGETQY
TRBV28	TRBJ2-7	ASSRSYEQY
TRBV7-3	TRBJ2-2	ASTNLGEAGELF
TRBV9	TRBJ2-3	ASSVGADSTDTQY
TRBV30	TRBJ2-1	AWSDDRKRQF
TRBV2	TRBJ1-2	ASSEVLYGYT
TRBV30	TRBJ2-3	AWTPRGETTDTQY
TRBV28	TRBJ2-1	ASRGTSGGSEQF
TRBV27	TRBJ1-2	ASSLERHGNYGYT
TRBV27	TRBJ2-5	ASSLYPERRETQY
TRBV10-3	TRBJ2-7	AISESKSQGYEQY
TRBV27	TRBJ2-7	ASSWAGHLSSYEQY
TRBV7-9	TRBJ1-6	ASSTPRTGGSSPLH
TRBV27	TRBJ2-1	ASSRNSYNEQF
TRBV10-1	TRBJ2-3	ASRPSGTDTQY
TRBV6-6	TRBJ1-4	ASRLWDREGNEKLF
TRBV24-1	TRBJ2-2	ATSDPGGTSTGELF
TRBV2	TRBJ1-5	ASSPLMPGSNQPQH
TRBV29-1	TRBJ2-1	SVLRDRYNEQF
TRBV24-1	TRBJ2-1	ATSDSSGREAYNEQF
TRBV7-6	TRBJ1-4	ASSLEALVGEKLF
TRBV12-3/TRBV12-4	TRBJ1-1	ASRLDRYTEAF
TRBV19	TRBJ1-6	ASSIAGDSVSPLH
TRBV3-1/TRBV3-2	TRBJ2-7	ASSQEGPAGAPYEQY
TRBV11-3	TRBJ2-1	ASSSEGKEQF
TRBV2	TRBJ2-3	ASSPSRAGPDTQY
TRBV12-5	TRBJ2-3	ASGFVGGNTQY
TRBV5-4	TRBJ1-1	ASSLGQGGNTEAF
TRBV10-1	TRBJ1-2	ASSEGGAGQGYLDYGYT
TRBV12-3/TRBV12-4	TRBJ1-1	ASSAERTERAF
TRBV29-1	TRBJ1-4	SVFWGYETNEKLF
TRBV7-6	TRBJ2-5	ASSLTGLAGQETQY
TRBV18	TRBJ2-6	ASSPLAGGQGAGANVLT
TRBV4-2	TRBJ1-6	ASSQVTGFRNSPLH
TRBV18	TRBJ1-1	ASSPPYNTEAF
TRBV19	TRBJ1-5	ASSIFGGGSNQPQH
TRBV7-2	TRBJ2-7	ASSGRANYEQY
TRBV6-6	TRBJ2-7	ASSYRDSSYEQY
TRBV18	TRBJ2-7	ASSPTDSYEQY
TRBV12-3/TRBV12-4	TRBJ2-7	ASSPAYEQY
TRBV28	TRBJ1-5	ASSSSVSTQH
TRBV2	TRBJ1-5	ASRGQINQPQH